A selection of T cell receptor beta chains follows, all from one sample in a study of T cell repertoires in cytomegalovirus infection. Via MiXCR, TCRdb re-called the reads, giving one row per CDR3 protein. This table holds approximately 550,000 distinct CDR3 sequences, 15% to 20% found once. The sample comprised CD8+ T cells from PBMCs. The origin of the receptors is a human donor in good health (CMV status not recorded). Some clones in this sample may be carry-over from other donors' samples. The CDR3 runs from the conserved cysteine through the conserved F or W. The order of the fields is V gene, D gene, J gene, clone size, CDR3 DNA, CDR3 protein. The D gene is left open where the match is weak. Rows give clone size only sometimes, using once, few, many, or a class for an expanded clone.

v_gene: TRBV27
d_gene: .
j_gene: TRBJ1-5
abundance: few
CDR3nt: TGTGCCAGCAGTCCTTTCGGACAGCCATATAGCAATCAGCCCCAGCATTTT
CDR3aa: CASSPFGQPYSNQPQHF

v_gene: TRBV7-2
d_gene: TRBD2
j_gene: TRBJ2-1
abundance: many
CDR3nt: TGTGCCAGCAGCTTACCAATAGCCCTGGGACTAGTGGGGGGTTCCTACAATGAGCAGTTCTTC
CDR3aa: CASSLPIALGLVGGSYNEQFF

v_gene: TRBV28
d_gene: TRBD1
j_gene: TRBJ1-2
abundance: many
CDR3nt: TGTGCCAGCAGTCGGGACAGAGTTGAACCCATCTATGGCTACACCTTC
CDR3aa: CASSRDRVEPIYGYTF

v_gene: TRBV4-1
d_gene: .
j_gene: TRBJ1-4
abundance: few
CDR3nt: TGCGCCAGCAGCCAGGTACCTGACAGAAAAAATGAAAAACTGTTTTTT
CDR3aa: CASSQVPDRKNEKLFF

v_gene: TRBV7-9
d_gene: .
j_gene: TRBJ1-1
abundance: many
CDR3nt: TGTGCCAGCAGCTTATTAAGGACAGTGAACACTGAAGCTTTCTTT
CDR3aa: CASSLLRTVNTEAFF

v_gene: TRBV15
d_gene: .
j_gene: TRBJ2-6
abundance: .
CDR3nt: TGTGCCACCAGCAGACATGGGACTTCCTCTGGGGCCAACGTCCTGACTTTC
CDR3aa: CATSRHGTSSGANVLTF

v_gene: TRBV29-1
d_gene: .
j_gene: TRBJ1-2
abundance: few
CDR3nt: TGCAGCGTTGACCCCGACAGCTATAACTATGGCTACACCTTC
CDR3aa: CSVDPDSYNYGYTF

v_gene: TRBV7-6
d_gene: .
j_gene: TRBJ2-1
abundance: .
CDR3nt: TGTGCCAGCAGCTTGGGACTGAATGATGAGCAGTTCTTC
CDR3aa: CASSLGLNDEQFF

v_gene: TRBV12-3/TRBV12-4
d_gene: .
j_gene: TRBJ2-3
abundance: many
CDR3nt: TGTGCCAGCAGTGAGGCTGCACAAGATACGCAGTATTTT
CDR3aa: CASSEAAQDTQYF

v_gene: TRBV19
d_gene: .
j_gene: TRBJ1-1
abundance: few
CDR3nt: TGTGCCAGTAGTTGGGCAGGGGCCGCCACTGAAGCTTTCTTT
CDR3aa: CASSWAGAATEAFF

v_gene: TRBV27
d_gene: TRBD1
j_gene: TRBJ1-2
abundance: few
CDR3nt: TGTGCCAGCAGTTACAGGGGGTCGGCGAGCTACACCTTC
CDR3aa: CASSYRGSASYTF

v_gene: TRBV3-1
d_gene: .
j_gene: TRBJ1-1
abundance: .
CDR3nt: TGTGCCAGCAGCCAAGGAGACAGGACCTCGGGTGCTTTCTTT
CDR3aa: CASSQGDRTSGAFF

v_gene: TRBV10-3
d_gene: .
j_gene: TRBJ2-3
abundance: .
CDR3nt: TGTGCCATCAGCGGACTGAACGGCTTTAGCATAGATACGCAGTATTTT
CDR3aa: CAISGLNGFSIDTQYF

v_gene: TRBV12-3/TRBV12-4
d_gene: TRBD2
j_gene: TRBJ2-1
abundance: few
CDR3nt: TGTGCCAGCAGTTTATGGCGGGAGGGATTAAATGAGCAGTTCTTC
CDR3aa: CASSLWREGLNEQFF

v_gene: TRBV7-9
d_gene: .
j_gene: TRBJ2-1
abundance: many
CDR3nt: TGTGCCAGCAGCTTAGGTACCAATGAGCAGTTCTTC
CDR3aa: CASSLGTNEQFF

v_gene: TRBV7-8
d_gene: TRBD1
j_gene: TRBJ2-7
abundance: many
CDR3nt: TGTGCCAGCAGCTTATGGGGACAGACTAACTACGAGCAGTACTTC
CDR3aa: CASSLWGQTNYEQYF

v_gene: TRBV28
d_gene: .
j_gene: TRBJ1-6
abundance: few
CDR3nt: TGTGCCAGCAACCGACAGTCAGATAATTCACCCCTCCACTTT
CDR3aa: CASNRQSDNSPLHF

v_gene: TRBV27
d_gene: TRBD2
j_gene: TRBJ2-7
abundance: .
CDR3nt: TGTGCCAGCGGGACTAGCAAGTCCTACGAGCAGTACTTC
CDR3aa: CASGTSKSYEQYF

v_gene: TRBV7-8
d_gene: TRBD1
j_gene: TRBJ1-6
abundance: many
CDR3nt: TGTGCCAGCAGCTCCCCCTCGGACAGGGCCGGTAATTCACCCCTCCACTTT
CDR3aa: CASSSPSDRAGNSPLHF

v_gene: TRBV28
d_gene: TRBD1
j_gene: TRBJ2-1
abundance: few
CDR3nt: TGTGCCAGCAGTTTGAAAAGAGGACAGGGGGCGAATGAGCAGTTCTTC
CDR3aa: CASSLKRGQGANEQFF

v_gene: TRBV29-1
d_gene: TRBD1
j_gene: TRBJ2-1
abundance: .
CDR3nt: TGCAGCGACCGACAGGGGGCAAAGAATGAGCAGTTCTTC
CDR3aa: CSDRQGAKNEQFF

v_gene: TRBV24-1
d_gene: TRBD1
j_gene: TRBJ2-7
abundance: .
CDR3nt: TGTGCCACCAGTGATCCTCCGGGACAGGGCCCGGGGGAGCCGTACTTC
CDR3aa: CATSDPPGQGPGEPYF

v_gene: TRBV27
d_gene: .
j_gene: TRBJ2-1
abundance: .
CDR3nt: TGTGCCAGCGGGACTCTAGCAGCTGAGCAGTTCTTC
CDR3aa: CASGTLAAEQFF

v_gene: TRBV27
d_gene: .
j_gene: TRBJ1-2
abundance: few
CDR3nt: TGTGCCAGCAGTGGGGGACAAATCTATGGCTACACCTTC
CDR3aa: CASSGGQIYGYTF

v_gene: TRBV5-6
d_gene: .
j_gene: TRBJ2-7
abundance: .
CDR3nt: TGTGCCAGCAGCTTGGATACCGAGCAGTACTTC
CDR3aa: CASSLDTEQYF

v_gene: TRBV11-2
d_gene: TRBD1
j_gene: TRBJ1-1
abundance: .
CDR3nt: TGTGCCAGCAGCTTTGGGACAGGGGGCTTCGAAGCTTTCTTT
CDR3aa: CASSFGTGGFEAFF

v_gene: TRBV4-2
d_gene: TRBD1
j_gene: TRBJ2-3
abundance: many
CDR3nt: TGTGCCAGCAGCCAACGAGGACAGGGACGCACAGATACGCAGTATTTT
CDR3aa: CASSQRGQGRTDTQYF

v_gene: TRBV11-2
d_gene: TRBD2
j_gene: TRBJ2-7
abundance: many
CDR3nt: TGTGCCAGCAGCCCCAGAATGGGGGGGGAAGTCTACGAGCAGTACTTC
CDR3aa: CASSPRMGGEVYEQYF

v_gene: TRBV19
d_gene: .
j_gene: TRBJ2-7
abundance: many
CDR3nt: TGTGCCAGTAGTATGGCCTCCGGCTCCTACGAGCAGTACTTC
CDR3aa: CASSMASGSYEQYF

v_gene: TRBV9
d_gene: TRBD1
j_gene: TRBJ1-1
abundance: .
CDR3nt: TGTGCCAGCCGCGGGGACAGGGGAAACACTGAAGCTTTCTTT
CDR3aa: CASRGDRGNTEAFF

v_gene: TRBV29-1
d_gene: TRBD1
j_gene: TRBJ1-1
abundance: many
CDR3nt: TGCAGCGTTGTTGCCAGGGGGGGGGCCACCACTGAAGCTTTCTTT
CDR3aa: CSVVARGGATTEAFF

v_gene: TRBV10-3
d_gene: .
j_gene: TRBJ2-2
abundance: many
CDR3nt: TGTGCCATCAGTGAGTCTGAAAGGAGGGGGCCGTACACCGGGGAGCTGTTTTTT
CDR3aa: CAISESERRGPYTGELFF

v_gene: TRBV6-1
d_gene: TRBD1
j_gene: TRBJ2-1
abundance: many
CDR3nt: TGTGCCAGCAGTGAAGCCTACCTCTTTGGACAGGCTGGCTCCTACAATGAGCAGTTCTTC
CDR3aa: CASSEAYLFGQAGSYNEQFF

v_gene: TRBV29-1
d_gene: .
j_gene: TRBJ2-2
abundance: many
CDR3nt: TGCAGCGTTGTTCCGGGTACCGGGGAGCTGTTTTTT
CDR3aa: CSVVPGTGELFF

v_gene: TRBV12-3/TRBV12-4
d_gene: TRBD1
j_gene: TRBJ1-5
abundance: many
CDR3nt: TGTGCCAGCAGGGGGACAGGTTGGGGGCAGCCCCAGCATTTT
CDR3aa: CASRGTGWGQPQHF

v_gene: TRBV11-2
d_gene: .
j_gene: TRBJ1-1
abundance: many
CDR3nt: TGTGCCAGCAGCTTACCCGGATCGACTGAAGCTTTCTTT
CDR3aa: CASSLPGSTEAFF

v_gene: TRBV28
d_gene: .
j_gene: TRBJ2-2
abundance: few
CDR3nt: TGTGCCAGCAGTCCACAACCCAGGTGGAGTAACACCGGGGAGCTGTTTTTT
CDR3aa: CASSPQPRWSNTGELFF

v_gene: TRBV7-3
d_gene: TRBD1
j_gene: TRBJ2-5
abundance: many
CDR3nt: TGTGCCAGCAGCCACGGGACAGCGCAAGAGACCCAGTACTTC
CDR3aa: CASSHGTAQETQYF

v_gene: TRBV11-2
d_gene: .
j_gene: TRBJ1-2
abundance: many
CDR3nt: TGTGCCAGCAGCTTAGATAGATCACAGATTTATGGCTACACCTTC
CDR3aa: CASSLDRSQIYGYTF

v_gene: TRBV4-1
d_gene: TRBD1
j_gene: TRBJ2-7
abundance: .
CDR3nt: TGCGCCAGCAGCCAGGGGACAGGGGCCTCTACCTACGAGCAGTACTTC
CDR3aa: CASSQGTGASTYEQYF

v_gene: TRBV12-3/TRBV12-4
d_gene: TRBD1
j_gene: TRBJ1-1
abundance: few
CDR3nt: TGTGCCAGCAGTTTAGTGGACAGGCGTCGGGAAGCTTTCTTT
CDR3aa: CASSLVDRRREAFF

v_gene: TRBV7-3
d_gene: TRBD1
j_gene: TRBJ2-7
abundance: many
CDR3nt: TGTGCCAGCAGCCTCACGACAGGGAACGAGCAGTACTTC
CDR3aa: CASSLTTGNEQYF

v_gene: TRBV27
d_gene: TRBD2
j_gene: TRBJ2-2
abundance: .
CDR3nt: TGTGCCAGCAGTCCCTCCTTAGCGGGAAGTGTGACCGGGGAGCTGTTTTTT
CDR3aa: CASSPSLAGSVTGELFF

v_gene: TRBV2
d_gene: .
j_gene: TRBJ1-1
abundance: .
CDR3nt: TGTGCCAGCAGCTTGAGAGGGGGACGAGAGAGGGCTTTCTTT
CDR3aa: CASSLRGGRERAFF

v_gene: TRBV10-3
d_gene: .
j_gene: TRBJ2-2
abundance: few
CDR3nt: TGTGCCAGCGGGCCAGGTTTGGCCGGGGAGCTGTTTTTT
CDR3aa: CASGPGLAGELFF

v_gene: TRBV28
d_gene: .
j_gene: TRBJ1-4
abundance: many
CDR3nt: TGTGCCAGCAGTCCCGGGTCCGATGAAAAACTGTTTTTT
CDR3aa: CASSPGSDEKLFF